Below, 5 T cell receptor beta chains from the same sample are listed, as sequenced in a study of blood T cell repertoires in COVID-19. The protocol was immunoSEQ multiplex PCR, while the TCRdb copy is restricted to in-frame clones and leaves out a portion. The table includes tens of thousands of clones, roughly 82% detected once. The sample consisted of peripheral blood. All receptors come from a human donor in a cohort sampled during active COVID-19.

Note on this clone: The junction departs from the called germline gene at one end, perhaps through a read error. The V call is TRBV6-1, the J call TRBJ2-5, with D tentatively TRBD2 (6 bases). The CDR3 has 15 residues. CDR1 and CDR2 (germline): MNHNS, SASEGT. The CDR3: CASREVNGRPETQYF. DNA for the CDR3: TGTGCCAGCAGGGAAGTGAACGGGAGACCAGAGACCCAGTACTTC.

Here the CDR3 reads CAIGGVGTQYF. The DNA for the CDR3 is TGTGCCATAGGGGGCGTCGGGACCCAGTACTTC. V gene TRBV6-5 combines with J gene TRBJ2-5; 7 nucleotides align to TRBD1. V dropped 10 bases and J dropped 7; count of bases not matched to a gene: 6. Germline V gene data show CDR1 as MNHEY and CDR2 as SVGAGI. The CDR3 is 11 residues long.

The rearrangement uses TRBV7-9 and TRBJ1-1; 7 bases are a match to TRBD1. V trimming: 5 bases; J trimming: 1 base; junction bases outside the gene matches: 10. The germline V gene has CDR1 SEHNR and CDR2 FQNEAQ (reference sequence). This CDR3 region has 16 residues. The CDR3 region is CASSPGRGRGNTEAFF. The CDR3 DNA reads as TGTGCCAGCAGCCCCGGGAGGGGGCGAGGGAACACTGAAGCTTTCTTT.

The chain has TRBV7-9 and TRBJ1-2; D gene uncertain. The germline V and J ends were trimmed by 5 bases and 0 bases, with 7 bases remaining between them. The germline CDR1 and CDR2 sequences are SEHNR and FQNEAQ (reference sequence). The CDR3 covers 13 residues. The CDR3 is CASSASANYGYTF. CDR3 nucleotide sequence: TGTGCCAGCAGCGCTAGCGCTAACTATGGCTACACCTTC.

This clone was recorded once. V gene TRBV24-1 combines with J gene TRBJ2-3; no definite D call. V lost 4 bases and J lost 4, with 8 bases in between. This CDR3 comprises 13 residues. Germline CDR1 KGHDR, CDR2 SFDVKD. The CDR3 spells CATSEPVADTQYF. CDR3 DNA sequence: TGTGCCACCAGTGAACCCGTAGCAGATACGCAGTATTTT.